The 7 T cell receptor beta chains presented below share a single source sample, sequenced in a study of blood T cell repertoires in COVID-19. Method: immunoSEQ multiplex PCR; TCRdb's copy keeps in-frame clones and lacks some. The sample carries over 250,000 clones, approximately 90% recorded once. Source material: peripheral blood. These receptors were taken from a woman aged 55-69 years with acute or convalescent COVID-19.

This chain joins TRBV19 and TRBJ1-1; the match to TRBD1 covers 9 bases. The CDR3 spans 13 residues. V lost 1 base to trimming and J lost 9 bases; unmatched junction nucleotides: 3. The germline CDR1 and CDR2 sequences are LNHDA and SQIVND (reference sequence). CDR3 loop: CASSIVQGAKAFF. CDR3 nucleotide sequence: TGTGCCAGTAGTATAGTACAGGGGGCAAAAGCTTTCTTT.

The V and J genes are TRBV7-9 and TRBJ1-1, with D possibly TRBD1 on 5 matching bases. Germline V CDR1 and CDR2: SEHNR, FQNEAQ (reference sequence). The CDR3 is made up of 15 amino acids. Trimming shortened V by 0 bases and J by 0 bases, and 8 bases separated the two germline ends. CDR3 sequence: CASSLAGAMNTEAFF. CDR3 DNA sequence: TGTGCCAGCAGCTTAGCAGGGGCCATGAACACTGAAGCTTTCTTT. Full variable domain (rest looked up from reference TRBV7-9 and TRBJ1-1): DTGVSQNPRHKITKRGQNVTFRCDPISEHNRLYWYRQTLGQGPEFLTYFQNEAQLEKSRLLSDRFSAERPKGSFSTLEIQRTEQGDSAMYLCASSLAGAMNTEAFFGQGTRLTVV.

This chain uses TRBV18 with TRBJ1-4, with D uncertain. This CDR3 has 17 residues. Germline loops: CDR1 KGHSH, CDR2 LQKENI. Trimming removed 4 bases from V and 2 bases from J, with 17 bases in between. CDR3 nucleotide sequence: TGTGCCAGCTCACAACTTCAGGATTTGGGTACTAATGAAAAACTGTTTTTT. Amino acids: CASSQLQDLGTNEKLFF.

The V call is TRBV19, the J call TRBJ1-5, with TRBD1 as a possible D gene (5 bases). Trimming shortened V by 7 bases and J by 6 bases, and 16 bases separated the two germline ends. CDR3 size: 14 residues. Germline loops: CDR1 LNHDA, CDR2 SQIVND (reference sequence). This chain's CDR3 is CASTPRGEGQPQHF. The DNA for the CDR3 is TGTGCCAGTACCCCCCGGGGGGAGGGTCAGCCCCAGCATTTT.

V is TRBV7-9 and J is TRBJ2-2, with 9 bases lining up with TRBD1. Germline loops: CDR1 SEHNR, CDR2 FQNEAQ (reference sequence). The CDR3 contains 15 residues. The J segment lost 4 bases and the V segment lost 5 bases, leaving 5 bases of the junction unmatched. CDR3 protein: CASSPGTGITGELFF. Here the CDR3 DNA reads TGTGCCAGCAGCCCTGGGACAGGGATCACCGGGGAGCTGTTTTTT.

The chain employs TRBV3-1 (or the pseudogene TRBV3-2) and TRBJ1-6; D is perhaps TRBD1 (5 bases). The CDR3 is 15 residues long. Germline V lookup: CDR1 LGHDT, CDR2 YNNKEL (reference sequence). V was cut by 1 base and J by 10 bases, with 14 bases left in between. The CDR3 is CASSQVFQGGSPLHF. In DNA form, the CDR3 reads TGTGCCAGCAGCCAAGTTTTCCAGGGTGGGTCACCCCTCCACTTT.

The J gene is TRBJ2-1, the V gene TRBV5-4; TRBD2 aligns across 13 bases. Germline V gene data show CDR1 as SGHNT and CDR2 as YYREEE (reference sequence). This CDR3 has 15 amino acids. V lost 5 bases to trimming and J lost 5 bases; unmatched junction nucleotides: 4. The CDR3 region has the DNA TGTGCCAGCAGACTAGCGGGAGGGTCCCACAATGAGCAGTTCTTC. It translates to CASRLAGGSHNEQFF.